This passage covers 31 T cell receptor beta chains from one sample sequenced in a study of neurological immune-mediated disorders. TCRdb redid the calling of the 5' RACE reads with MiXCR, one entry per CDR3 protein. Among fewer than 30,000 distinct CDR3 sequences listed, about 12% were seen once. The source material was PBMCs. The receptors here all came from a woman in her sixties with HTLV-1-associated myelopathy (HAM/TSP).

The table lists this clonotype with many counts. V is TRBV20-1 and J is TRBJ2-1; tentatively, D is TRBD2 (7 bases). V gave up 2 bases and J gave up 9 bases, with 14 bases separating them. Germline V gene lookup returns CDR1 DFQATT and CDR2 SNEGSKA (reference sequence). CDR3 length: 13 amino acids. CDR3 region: CSARRGGPVEQFF. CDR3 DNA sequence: TGCAGTGCTAGAAGGGGGGGCCCGGTTGAGCAGTTCTTC.

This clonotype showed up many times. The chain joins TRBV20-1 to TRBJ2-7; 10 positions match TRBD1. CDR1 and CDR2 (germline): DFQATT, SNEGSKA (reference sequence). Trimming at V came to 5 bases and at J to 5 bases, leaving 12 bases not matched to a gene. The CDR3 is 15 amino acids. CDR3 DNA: TGCAGTGCTTATTGGCCCGGGACAGGGGTTGACGAGCAGTACTTC. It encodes CSAYWPGTGVDEQYF.

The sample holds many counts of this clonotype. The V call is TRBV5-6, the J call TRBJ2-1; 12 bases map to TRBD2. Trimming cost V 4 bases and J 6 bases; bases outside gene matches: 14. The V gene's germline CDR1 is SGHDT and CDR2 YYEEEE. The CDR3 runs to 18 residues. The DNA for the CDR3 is TGTGCCAGCAGCCTGGGTTATCCTAGCGGGGGGGCAAGCAATGAGCAGTTCTTC. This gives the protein CASSLGYPSGGASNEQFF. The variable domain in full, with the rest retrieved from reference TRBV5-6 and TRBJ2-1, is DAGVTQSPTHLIKTRGQQVTLRCSPKSGHDTVSWYQQALGQGPQFIFQYYEEEERQRGNFPDRFSGHQFPNYSSELNVNALLLGDSALYLCASSLGYPSGGASNEQFFGPGTRLTVL.

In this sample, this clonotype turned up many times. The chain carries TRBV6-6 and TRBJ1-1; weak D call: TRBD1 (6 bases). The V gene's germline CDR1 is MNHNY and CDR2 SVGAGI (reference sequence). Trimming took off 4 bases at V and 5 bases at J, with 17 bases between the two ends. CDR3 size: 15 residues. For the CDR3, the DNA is TGTGCCAGCAGTTTCAGGATGGGGGCGGGGACTGAAGCTTTCTTT. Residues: CASSFRMGAGTEAFF.

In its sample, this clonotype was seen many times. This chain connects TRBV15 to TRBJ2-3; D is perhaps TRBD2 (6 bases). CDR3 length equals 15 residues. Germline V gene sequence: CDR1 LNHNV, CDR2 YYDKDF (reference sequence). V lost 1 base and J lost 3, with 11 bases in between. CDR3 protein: CATSRVPGRTDTQYF. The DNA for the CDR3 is TGTGCCACCAGCAGAGTGCCAGGGAGGACAGATACGCAGTATTTT.

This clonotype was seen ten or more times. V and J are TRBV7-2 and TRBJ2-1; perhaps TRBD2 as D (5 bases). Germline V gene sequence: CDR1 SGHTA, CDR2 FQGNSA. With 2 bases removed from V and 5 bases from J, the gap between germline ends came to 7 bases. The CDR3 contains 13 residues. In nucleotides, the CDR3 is TGTGCCAGCAGCTTACAAGCGGACAATGAGCAGTTCTTC. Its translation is CASSLQADNEQFF.

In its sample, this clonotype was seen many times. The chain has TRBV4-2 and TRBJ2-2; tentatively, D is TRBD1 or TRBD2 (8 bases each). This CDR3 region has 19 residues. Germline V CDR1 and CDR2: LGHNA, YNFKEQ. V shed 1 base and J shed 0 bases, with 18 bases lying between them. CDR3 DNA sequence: TGTGCCAGCAGCCAAGCGCAGGGGGCTAGCGGGCCGAACACCGGGGAGCTGTTTTTT. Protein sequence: CASSQAQGASGPNTGELFF.

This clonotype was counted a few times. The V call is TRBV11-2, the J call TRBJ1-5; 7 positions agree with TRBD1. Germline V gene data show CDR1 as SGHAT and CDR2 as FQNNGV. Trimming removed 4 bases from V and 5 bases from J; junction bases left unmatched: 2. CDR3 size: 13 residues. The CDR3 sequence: CASSYGTDQPQHF. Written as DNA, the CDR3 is TGTGCCAGCAGCTACGGGACAGATCAGCCCCAGCATTTT.

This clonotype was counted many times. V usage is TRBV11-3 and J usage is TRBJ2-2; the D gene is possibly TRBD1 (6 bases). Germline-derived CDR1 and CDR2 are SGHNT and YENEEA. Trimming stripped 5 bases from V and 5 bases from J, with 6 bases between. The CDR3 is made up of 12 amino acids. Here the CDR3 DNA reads TGTGCCAGCAGCCAGGGGACCGGGGAGCTGTTTTTT. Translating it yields CASSQGTGELFF.

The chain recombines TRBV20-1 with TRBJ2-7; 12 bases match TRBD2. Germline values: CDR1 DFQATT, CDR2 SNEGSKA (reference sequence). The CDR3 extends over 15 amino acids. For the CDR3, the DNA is TGCATTGCGACTAGCGGGGGTTCTAGCTCCTACGAGCAGTACTTC. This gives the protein CIATSGGSSSYEQYF.

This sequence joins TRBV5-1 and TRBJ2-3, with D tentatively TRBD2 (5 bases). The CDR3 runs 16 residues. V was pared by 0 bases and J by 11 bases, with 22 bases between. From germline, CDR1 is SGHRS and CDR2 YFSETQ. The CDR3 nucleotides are TGCGCCAGCAGCTTGGCCGGGATCTATAACACCGGGGAGCAGTATTTT. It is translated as CASSLAGIYNTGEQYF. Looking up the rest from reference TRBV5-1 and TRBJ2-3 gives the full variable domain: KAGVTQTPRYLIKTRGQQVTLSCSPISGHRSVSWYQQTPGQGLQFLFEYFSETQRNKGNFPGRFSGRQFSNSRSEMNVSTLELGDSALYLCASSLAGIYNTGEQYFGPGTRLTVL.

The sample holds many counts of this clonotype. CDR3 loop: CSALDLAGYGYTF. The CDR3 DNA is TGCAGTGCTCTTGATTTGGCTGGCTATGGCTACACCTTC. The chain recombines TRBV20-1 with TRBJ1-2; D ambiguous. V lost 5 bases to trimming and J lost 4 bases, with 14 bases between them. From germline, CDR1 is DFQATT and CDR2 SNEGSKA (reference sequence). The CDR3 has 13 residues.

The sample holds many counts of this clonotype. Here the CDR3 DNA reads TGTGCCAGCGCCGGGACGAGGGTTAACACTGAAGCTTTCTTT. As protein: CASAGTRVNTEAFF. The chain employs TRBV2 and TRBJ1-1, with a tentative D call TRBD1 (5 bases). Germline CDR1 is SNHLY and CDR2 is FYNNEI. Trimming removed 8 bases at V and 2 bases at J, with 15 bases between. The CDR3 is made up of 14 amino acids.

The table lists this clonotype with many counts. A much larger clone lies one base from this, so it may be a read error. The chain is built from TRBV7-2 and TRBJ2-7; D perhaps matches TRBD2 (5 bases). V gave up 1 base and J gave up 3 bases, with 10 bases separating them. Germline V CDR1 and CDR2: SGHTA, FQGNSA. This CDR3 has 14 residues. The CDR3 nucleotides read TGTGCCAGCAGCTTAGGGAGGAGCGGCTACGAGCAGTACTTC. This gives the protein CASSLGRSGYEQYF.

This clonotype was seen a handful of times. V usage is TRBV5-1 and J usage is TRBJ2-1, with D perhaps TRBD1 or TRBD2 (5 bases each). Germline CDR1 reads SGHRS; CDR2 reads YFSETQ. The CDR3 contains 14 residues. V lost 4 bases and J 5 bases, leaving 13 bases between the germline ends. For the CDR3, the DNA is TGCGCCAGCAGCCTTGGGGGTGTGAACAATGAGCAGTTCTTC. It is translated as CASSLGGVNNEQFF.

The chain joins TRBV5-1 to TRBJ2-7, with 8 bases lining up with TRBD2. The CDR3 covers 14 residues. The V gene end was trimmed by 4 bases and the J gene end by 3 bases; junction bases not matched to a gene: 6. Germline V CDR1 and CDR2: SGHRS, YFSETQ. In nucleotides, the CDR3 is TGCGCCAGCAGCCATTCTAGCGGGTACTACGAGCAGTACTTC. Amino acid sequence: CASSHSSGYYEQYF.

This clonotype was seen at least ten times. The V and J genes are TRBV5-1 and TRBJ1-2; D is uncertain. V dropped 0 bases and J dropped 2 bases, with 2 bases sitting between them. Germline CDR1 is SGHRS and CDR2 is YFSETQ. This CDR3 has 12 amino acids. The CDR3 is CASSLDNYGYTF. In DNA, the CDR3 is TGCGCCAGCAGCTTGGACAACTATGGCTACACCTTC. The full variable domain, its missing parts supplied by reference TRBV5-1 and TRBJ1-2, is KAGVTQTPRYLIKTRGQQVTLSCSPISGHRSVSWYQQTPGQGLQFLFEYFSETQRNKGNFPGRFSGRQFSNSRSEMNVSTLELGDSALYLCASSLDNYGYTFGSGTRLTVV.

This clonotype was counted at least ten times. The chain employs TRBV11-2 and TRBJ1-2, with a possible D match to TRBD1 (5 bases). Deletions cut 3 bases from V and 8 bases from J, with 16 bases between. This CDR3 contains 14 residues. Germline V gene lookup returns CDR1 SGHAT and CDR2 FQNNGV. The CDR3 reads CASSFGASGTGYTF. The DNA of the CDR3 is TGTGCCAGCAGCTTTGGGGCTTCAGGGACCGGCTACACCTTC.

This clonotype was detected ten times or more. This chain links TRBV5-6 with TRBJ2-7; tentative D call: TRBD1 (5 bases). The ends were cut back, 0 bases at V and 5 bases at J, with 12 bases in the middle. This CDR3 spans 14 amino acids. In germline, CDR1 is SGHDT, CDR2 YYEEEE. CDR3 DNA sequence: TGTGCCAGCAGCTTGGTAGGGTCAGGGCACGAGCAGTACTTC. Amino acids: CASSLVGSGHEQYF.

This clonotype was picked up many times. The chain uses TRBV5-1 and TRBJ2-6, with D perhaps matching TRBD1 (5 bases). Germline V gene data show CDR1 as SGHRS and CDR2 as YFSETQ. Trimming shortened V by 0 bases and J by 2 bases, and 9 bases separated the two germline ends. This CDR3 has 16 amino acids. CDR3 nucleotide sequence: TGCGCCAGCAGCTTGGGTCCAGGGCCTGGGGCCAACGTCCTGACTTTC. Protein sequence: CASSLGPGPGANVLTF.

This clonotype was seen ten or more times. CDR3: CASSSLAGSGGEVKNIQYF. CDR3 bases: TGTGCCAGCAGTTCCCTGGCCGGGAGCGGGGGTGAGGTCAAAAACATTCAGTACTTC. The J gene is TRBJ2-4, the V gene TRBV12-3 or TRBV12-4, with 8 nucleotides matching TRBD2. The length of the CDR3 is 19 residues. Trimming cost V 4 bases and J 3 bases; bases outside gene matches: 17.

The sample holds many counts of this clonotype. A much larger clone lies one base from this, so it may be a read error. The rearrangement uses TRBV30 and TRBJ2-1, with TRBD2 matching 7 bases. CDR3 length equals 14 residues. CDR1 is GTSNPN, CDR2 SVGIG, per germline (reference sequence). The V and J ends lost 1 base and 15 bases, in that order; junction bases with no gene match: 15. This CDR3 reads CAWSGVTKGRALFF. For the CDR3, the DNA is TGTGCCTGGAGTGGGGTCACTAAGGGGAGGGCGCTGTTCTTC.

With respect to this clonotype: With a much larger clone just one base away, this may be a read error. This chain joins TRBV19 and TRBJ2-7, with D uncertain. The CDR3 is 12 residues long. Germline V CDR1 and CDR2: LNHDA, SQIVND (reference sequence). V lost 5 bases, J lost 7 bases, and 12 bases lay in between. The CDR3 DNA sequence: TGTGCCAGTAGTTATGAGACATGGGAGCAGTACTTC. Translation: CASSYETWEQYF.

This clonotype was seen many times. The CDR3 DNA reads as TGTGCCACCGGACTAGCGGGCTCCTACGAGCAGTACTTC. It encodes CATGLAGSYEQYF. The chain combines TRBV6-1 with TRBJ2-7; 11 bases line up with TRBD2. Germline-derived CDR1 and CDR2 are MNHNS and SASEGT. This CDR3 spans 13 amino acids. J gave up 0 bases and V 10 bases, and 2 bases lay outside the gene matches.

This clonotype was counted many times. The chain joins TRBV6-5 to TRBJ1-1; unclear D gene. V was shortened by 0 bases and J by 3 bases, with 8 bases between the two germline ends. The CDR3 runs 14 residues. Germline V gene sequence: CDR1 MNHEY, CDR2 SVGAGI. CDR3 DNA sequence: TGTGCCAGCAGTTACTCCCCATGGGACACTGAAGCTTTCTTT. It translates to CASSYSPWDTEAFF.

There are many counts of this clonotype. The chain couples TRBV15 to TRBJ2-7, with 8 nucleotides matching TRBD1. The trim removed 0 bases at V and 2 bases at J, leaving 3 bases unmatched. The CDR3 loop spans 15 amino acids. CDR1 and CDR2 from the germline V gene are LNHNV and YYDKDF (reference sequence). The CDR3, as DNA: TGTGCCACCAGCAGAGAACAGGGGGGAACCTACGAGCAGTACTTC. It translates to CATSREQGGTYEQYF.

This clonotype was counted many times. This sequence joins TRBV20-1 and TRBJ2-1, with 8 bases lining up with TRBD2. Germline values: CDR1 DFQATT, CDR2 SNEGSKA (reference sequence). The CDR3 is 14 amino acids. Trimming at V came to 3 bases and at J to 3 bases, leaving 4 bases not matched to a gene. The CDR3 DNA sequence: TGCAGTGCTAGCTCCGGGAGGGACTACAATGAGCAGTTCTTC. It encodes CSASSGRDYNEQFF.

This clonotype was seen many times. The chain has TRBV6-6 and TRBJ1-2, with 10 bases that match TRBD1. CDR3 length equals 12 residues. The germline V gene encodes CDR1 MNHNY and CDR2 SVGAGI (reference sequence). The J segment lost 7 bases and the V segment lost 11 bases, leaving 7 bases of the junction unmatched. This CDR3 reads CAVRQGAIGYTF. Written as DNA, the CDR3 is TGTGCCGTACGACAGGGGGCGATTGGCTACACCTTC.

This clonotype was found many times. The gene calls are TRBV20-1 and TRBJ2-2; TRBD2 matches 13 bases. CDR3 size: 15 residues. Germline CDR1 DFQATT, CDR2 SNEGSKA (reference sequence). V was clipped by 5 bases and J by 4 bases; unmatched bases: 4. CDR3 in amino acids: CSALGLAGATGELFF. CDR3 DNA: TGCAGTGCTCTCGGACTAGCGGGAGCCACCGGGGAGCTGTTTTTT.

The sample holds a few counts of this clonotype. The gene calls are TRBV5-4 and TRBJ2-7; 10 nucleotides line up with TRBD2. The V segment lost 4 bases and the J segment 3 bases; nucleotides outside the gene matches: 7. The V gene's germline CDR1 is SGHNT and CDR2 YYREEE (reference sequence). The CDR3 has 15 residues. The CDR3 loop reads CASSGKREGGYEQYF. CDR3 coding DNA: TGTGCCAGCAGCGGCAAGCGGGAGGGCGGCTACGAGCAGTACTTC. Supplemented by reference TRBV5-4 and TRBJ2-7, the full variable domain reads ETGVTQSPTHLIKTRGQQVTLRCSSQSGHNTVSWYQQALGQGPQFIFQYYREEENGRGNFPPRFSGLQFPNYSSELNVNALELDDSALYLCASSGKREGGYEQYFGPGTRLTVT.

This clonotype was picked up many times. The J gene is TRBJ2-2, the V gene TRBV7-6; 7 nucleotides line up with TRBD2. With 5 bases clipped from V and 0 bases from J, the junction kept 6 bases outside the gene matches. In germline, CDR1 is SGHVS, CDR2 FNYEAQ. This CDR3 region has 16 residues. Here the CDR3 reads CASSPSRGANTGELFF. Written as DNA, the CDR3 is TGTGCCAGCAGCCCCTCCCGGGGGGCGAACACCGGGGAGCTGTTTTTT.